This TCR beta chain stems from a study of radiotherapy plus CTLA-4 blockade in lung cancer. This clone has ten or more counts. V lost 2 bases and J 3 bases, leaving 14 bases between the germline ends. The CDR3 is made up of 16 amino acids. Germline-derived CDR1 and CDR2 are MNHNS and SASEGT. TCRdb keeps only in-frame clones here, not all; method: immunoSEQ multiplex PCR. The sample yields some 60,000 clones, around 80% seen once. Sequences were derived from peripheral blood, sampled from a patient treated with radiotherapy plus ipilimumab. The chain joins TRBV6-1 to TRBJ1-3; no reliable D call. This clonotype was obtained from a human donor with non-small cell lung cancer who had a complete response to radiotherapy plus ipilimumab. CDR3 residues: CASSESGGRRGNTIYF. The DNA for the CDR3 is TGTGCCAGCAGTGAATCTGGAGGGCGCCGTGGAAACACCATATATTTT.